These 19 T cell receptor beta chains came from one sample sequenced in a study of T cell responses to AZD1222 COVID-19 vaccine. Method: immunoSEQ multiplex PCR; TCRdb's copy keeps in-frame clones and lacks some. The table records about 56,000 clones, 70% to 90% of them present only once. The sequences come from peripheral blood, collected on day 0 of AZD1222 vaccination. These receptors came from an adult in good health.

The rearrangement joins TRBV5-1 to TRBJ2-7, with D possibly TRBD1 on 6 matching bases. The CDR3 length is 12 residues. The V end was cut by 4 bases, the J end by 4 bases, with 9 bases between. CDR1 and CDR2 from the germline V gene are SGHRS and YFSETQ. CDR3 nucleotides: TGCGCCAGCAGCGCAGGGGAATACGAGCAGTACTTC. Amino acid sequence: CASSAGEYEQYF.

This clone was detected once. The chain couples TRBV9 to TRBJ1-5; TRBD1 matches 8 bases. This CDR3 is built from 14 residues. Losses at the gene ends were 2 bases for V and 6 bases for J; bases not matched to a gene: 4. Germline values: CDR1 SGDLS, CDR2 YYNGEE. CDR3 sequence reads: CASSVTGGSQPQHF. The DNA of the CDR3 is TGTGCCAGCAGCGTTACAGGGGGAAGTCAGCCCCAGCATTTT.

The chain uses TRBV6-5 and TRBJ2-2; 8 nucleotides line up with TRBD1. After removal of 8 bases from V and 1 base from J, the junction contained 3 bases not matched to a gene. The CDR3 is 14 amino acids. CDR1 is MNHEY, CDR2 SVGAGI, per germline. The CDR3 spells CASQGTGNTGELFF. The CDR3 nucleotides read TGTGCCAGCCAGGGGACAGGGAACACCGGGGAGCTGTTTTTT.

This sequence joins TRBV15 and TRBJ1-2, with D unclear. Trimming cost V 6 bases and J 2 bases, with 10 bases left between them. Germline V gene sequence: CDR1 LNHNV, CDR2 YYDKDF (reference sequence). The CDR3 has 13 residues. CDR3 in amino acids: CATSPDGNYGYTF. The CDR3 DNA follows: TGTGCCACCAGTCCAGACGGGAACTATGGCTACACCTTC. The full variable domain, completed using reference TRBV15 and TRBJ1-2, is DAMVIQNPRYQVTQFGKPVTLSCSQTLNHNVMYWYQQKSSQAPKLLFHYYDKDFNNEADTPDNFQSRRPNTSFCFLDIRSPGLGDTAMYLCATSPDGNYGYTFGSGTRLTVV.

The chain recombines TRBV20-1 with TRBJ1-6; D is uncertain. CDR3 size: 16 residues. The germline V and J ends were trimmed by 3 bases and 2 bases, with 14 bases remaining between them. Germline assignment: CDR1 DFQATT and CDR2 SNEGSKA (reference sequence). This chain's CDR3 is CSASGPSTAYNSPLHF. The CDR3, as DNA: TGCAGTGCTAGTGGACCCTCGACGGCCTATAATTCACCCCTCCACTTT.

The genes are TRBV3-1 (or the pseudogene TRBV3-2) and TRBJ1-1; D remains unclear. There are 12 residues in the CDR3. Trimming cost V 3 bases and J 0 bases, with 2 bases left between them. Germline V gene sequence: CDR1 LGHDT, CDR2 YNNKEL (reference sequence). The CDR3 region is CASSQLNTEAFF. The CDR3, as DNA: TGTGCCAGCAGCCAGTTGAACACTGAAGCTTTCTTT.

The rearrangement links TRBV4-2 to TRBJ2-3; D is undetermined. This CDR3 has 17 amino acids. Trimming stripped 0 bases from V and 3 bases from J, with 16 bases between. Germline loops: CDR1 LGHNA, CDR2 YNFKEQ. The CDR3 DNA sequence: TGTGCCAGCAGCCAAGATAATCCCCGGACCAATACAGATACGCAGTATTTT. This translates into CASSQDNPRTNTDTQYF.

V usage is TRBV2 and J usage is TRBJ2-7; D unresolved. This CDR3 is built from 11 residues. The V and J ends lost 6 bases and 3 bases respectively, with 6 bases between them. Germline assignment: CDR1 SNHLY and CDR2 FYNNEI. CDR3 sequence reads: CASSPHYEQYF. As DNA, the CDR3 is TGTGCCAGCAGCCCTCACTACGAGCAGTACTTC.

This clone was picked up one time. V and J are TRBV5-1 and TRBJ2-2, with 9 positions matching TRBD1. Germline V CDR1 and CDR2: SGHRS, YFSETQ. The CDR3 is 14 amino acids. With 4 bases clipped from V and 6 bases from J, the junction kept 4 bases outside the gene matches. The CDR3 spells CASSGQGSAGELFF. As DNA, the CDR3 is TGCGCCAGCAGCGGACAGGGGTCAGCCGGGGAGCTGTTTTTT.

CDR3 residues: CASTLRDREAEAFF. As DNA, the CDR3 is TGTGCCAGCACCCTCCGGGACAGGGAGGCTGAAGCTTTCTTT. The chain couples TRBV2 to TRBJ1-1; 9 bases line up with TRBD1. There are 14 residues in the CDR3. Unmatched junction bases numbered 9, after V lost 7 bases and J lost 6 bases. Germline V gene lookup returns CDR1 SNHLY and CDR2 FYNNEI.

The rearrangement joins TRBV9 to TRBJ2-2; D call uncertain. CDR1 is SGDLS and CDR2 is YYNGEE in the germline V gene. Between the trimmed V and J ends, which lost 0 bases and 6 bases, there was a span of 12 bases. This CDR3 comprises 15 residues. The CDR3 bases are TGTGCCAGCAGCGTAGCGGGTCGGGCGGCCGGGGAGCTGTTTTTT. Translation gives CASSVAGRAAGELFF. Full variable domain (remainder filled in from reference TRBV9 and TRBJ2-2): DSGVTQTPKHLITATGQRVTLRCSPRSGDLSVYWYQQSLDQGLQFLIQYYNGEERAKGNILERFSAQQFPDLHSELNLSSLELGDSALYFCASSVAGRAAGELFFGEGSRLTVL.

The chain links TRBV4-1 to TRBJ2-5; weak D call: TRBD1 (5 bases). CDR3 length: 15 amino acids. Per the germline V gene, CDR1 is MGHRA and CDR2 is YSYEKL. V lost 5 bases and J lost 3, with 16 bases in between. As DNA, the CDR3 is TGCGCCAGCAGCATTCGAAAAGGGGTTGAAGAGACCCAGTACTTC. This codes for CASSIRKGVEETQYF.

The chain links TRBV6-5 to TRBJ2-2; D tentatively fits TRBD1 or TRBD2 (5 bases each). V lost 6 bases and J lost 7, with 9 bases in between. Germline V gene data show CDR1 as MNHEY and CDR2 as SVGAGI. CDR3 size: 12 residues. CDR3 sequence reads: CASSQRGGELFF. CDR3 bases: TGTGCCAGCAGCCAGAGGGGCGGGGAGCTGTTTTTT.

The V gene is TRBV10-3, the J gene TRBJ2-7; 7 nucleotides align to TRBD2. Germline V gene data show CDR1 as ENHRY and CDR2 as SYGVKD. The V segment lost 5 bases and the J segment 2 bases; nucleotides outside the gene matches: 3. CDR3 length equals 13 residues. The CDR3 sequence is CAISSGGTYEQYF. The CDR3 DNA is TGTGCCATCAGTTCCGGGGGGACCTACGAGCAGTACTTC.

The rearrangement joins TRBV9 to TRBJ2-2; 7 positions agree with TRBD2. Germline-derived CDR1 and CDR2 are SGDLS and YYNGEE. The CDR3 extends over 14 amino acids. Trimming removed 0 bases from V and 5 bases from J; junction bases left unmatched: 1. CDR3 sequence: CASSVDGGTGELFF. In nucleotides, the CDR3 is TGTGCCAGCAGCGTAGACGGGGGGACCGGGGAGCTGTTTTTT.

This chain connects TRBV2 to TRBJ1-2, with D tentatively TRBD1 (5 bases). Germline values: CDR1 SNHLY, CDR2 FYNNEI. This CDR3 region has 13 residues. V lost 7 bases and J lost 5, with 14 bases in between. The CDR3 loop is CASIPGLGYGYTF. CDR3 coding DNA: TGTGCCAGCATCCCAGGGTTAGGGTATGGCTACACCTTC.

This chain uses TRBV18 with TRBJ2-7; 14 bases map to TRBD2. From germline, CDR1 is KGHSH and CDR2 LQKENI. CDR3 size: 17 residues. V lost 4 bases and J lost 0; bases outside the gene matches: 5. CDR3 in DNA: TGTGCCAGCTCACGGGGACTAGCGGGGGAGACCTCCTACGAGCAGTACTTC. It yields the protein CASSRGLAGETSYEQYF.

V is TRBV28 and J is TRBJ1-5, with a tentative D call TRBD1 (6 bases). CDR3 length equals 12 residues. Germline V lookup: CDR1 MDHEN, CDR2 SYDVKM. V was trimmed by 10 bases and J by 6 bases, leaving 13 bases between them. The CDR3 coding sequence is TGTGCCACTCAGGGGTCCGGTCAGCCCCAGCATTTT. It specifies CATQGSGQPQHF.

The chain links TRBV11-2 to TRBJ2-2; TRBD1 agrees at 9 bases. The CDR3 loop spans 15 amino acids. Germline assignment: CDR1 SGHAT and CDR2 FQNNGV. The V and J ends lost 5 bases and 6 bases, in that order; junction bases with no gene match: 7. As DNA, the CDR3 is TGTGCCAGCAGCCCAAGGGACAGGGTTGCCGGGGAGCTGTTTTTT. This gives the protein CASSPRDRVAGELFF.